This TCR beta chain was sequenced in a study of OX40 agonist ivuxolimab in advanced cancers. As for the study in general: Enrolled patients in dose escalation had cancers that were hepatocellular carcinoma, melanoma, renal cell or head and neck cancer. Study conclusions and caveats: Low clonal expansion, among the lowest seen, marked partial responders at 0.1-3.0 mg/kg.

Germline CDR1 is MGHDK and CDR2 is SYGVNS. This CDR3 is 17 amino acids long. The V and J ends lost 1 base and 1 base respectively, with 14 bases between them. As to this clone: Its antigen is not known.

Generated by immunoSEQ multiplex PCR, the TCRdb table keeps only in-frame clones and is missing some. The sample shows fewer than 90,000 clones, 91% of them seen only once. Sequenced here: CD4+ or CD8+ T cells sorted from blood, sampled in a trial of the OX40 agonist ivuxolimab. This TCR derives from an adult with an advanced solid tumor such as melanoma, head and neck, liver or kidney cancer. This chain joins TRBV25-1 and TRBJ2-4; D is unresolved. CDR3 DNA: TGTGCCAGCAGTGAATCTCTAGGAAGGCAGGCCAAAAACATTCAGTACTTC. Translation: CASSESLGRQAKNIQYF.